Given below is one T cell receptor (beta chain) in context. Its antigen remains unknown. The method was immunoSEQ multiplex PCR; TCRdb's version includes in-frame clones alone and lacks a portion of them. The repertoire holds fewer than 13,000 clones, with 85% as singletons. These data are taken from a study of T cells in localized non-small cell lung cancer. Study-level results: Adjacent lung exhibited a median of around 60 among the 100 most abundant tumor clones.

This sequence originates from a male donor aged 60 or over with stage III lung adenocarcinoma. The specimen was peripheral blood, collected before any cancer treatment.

The CDR3 DNA reads TGTGCCAGCAGCCAAGATCTGAGCTCCTACAATGAGCAGTTCTTC. It codes for CASSQDLSSYNEQFF. The V gene is TRBV4-2, the J gene TRBJ2-1, with D hard to call. Germline CDR1 LGHNA, CDR2 YNFKEQ. The CDR3 sequence is 15 residues long. The V end lost 0 bases, the J end lost 0 bases, and 6 bases lay between the germline ends.